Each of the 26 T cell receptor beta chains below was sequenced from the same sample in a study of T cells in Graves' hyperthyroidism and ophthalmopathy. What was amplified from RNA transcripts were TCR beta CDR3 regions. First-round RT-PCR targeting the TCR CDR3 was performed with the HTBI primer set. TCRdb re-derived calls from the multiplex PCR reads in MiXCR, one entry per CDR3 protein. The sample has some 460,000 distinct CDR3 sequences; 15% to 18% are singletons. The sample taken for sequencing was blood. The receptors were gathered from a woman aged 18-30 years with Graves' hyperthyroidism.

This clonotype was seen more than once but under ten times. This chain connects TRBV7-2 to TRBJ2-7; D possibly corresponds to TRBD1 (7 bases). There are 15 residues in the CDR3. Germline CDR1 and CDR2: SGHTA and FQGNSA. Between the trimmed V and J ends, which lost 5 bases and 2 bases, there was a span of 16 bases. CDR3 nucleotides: TGTGCCAGCAGCGCGTACAGGGGAGGCACCTACGAGCAGTACTTC. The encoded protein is CASSAYRGGTYEQYF.

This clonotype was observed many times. The CDR3 bases are TGTGCCAGCACCCTGTCTAGTATGTCCTACGAGCAGTACTTC. Its protein product is CASTLSSMSYEQYF. V is TRBV11-2 and J is TRBJ2-7; D is ambiguous. The V end lost 7 bases, the J end lost 1 base, and 14 bases lay between the germline ends. The CDR3 is 14 amino acids. Germline V gene lookup returns CDR1 SGHAT and CDR2 FQNNGV.

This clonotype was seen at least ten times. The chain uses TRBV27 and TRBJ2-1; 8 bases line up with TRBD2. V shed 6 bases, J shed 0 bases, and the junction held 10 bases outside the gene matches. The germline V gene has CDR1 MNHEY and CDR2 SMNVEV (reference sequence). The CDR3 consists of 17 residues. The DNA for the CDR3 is TGTGCCAGCAGAGTTTGGAGCGGGGGCCGCTCCTACAATGAGCAGTTCTTC. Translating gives CASRVWSGGRSYNEQFF.

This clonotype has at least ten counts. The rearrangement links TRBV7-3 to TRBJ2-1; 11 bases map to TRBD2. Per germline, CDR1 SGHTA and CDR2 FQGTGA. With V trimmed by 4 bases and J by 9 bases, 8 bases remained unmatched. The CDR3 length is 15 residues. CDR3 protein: CASSSRLAGLREQFF. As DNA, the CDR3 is TGTGCCAGCAGCTCGCGACTAGCGGGACTCCGTGAGCAGTTCTTC.

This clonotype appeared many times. The chain's CDR3 is CASSPLGETQYF. For the CDR3, the DNA is TGTGCCAGCAGCCCCCTGGGGGAGACCCAGTACTTC. The chain is built from TRBV27 and TRBJ2-5, with D unresolved. CDR1 and CDR2 from the germline V gene are MNHEY and SMNVEV (reference sequence). This CDR3 is built from 12 residues. Deletions cut 6 bases from V and 5 bases from J, with 10 bases between.

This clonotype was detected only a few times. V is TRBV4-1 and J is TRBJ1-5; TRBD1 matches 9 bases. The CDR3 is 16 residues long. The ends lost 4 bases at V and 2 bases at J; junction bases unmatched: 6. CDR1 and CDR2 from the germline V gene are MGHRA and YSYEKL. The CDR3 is CASSPEQGAGNQPQHF. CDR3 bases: TGCGCCAGCAGCCCGGAACAGGGGGCGGGCAATCAGCCCCAGCATTTT.

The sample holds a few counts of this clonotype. The CDR3 sequence is CASSIQQGALDEKLFF. DNA of the CDR3: TGTGCCAGTAGTATCCAACAGGGGGCGCTCGATGAAAAACTGTTTTTT. The chain links TRBV19 to TRBJ1-4; 9 bases agree with TRBD1. This CDR3 has 16 amino acids. The trim removed 3 bases at V and 6 bases at J, leaving 8 bases unmatched. Germline CDR1 LNHDA, CDR2 SQIVND (reference sequence). Looking up the rest from reference TRBV19 and TRBJ1-4 gives the full variable domain: DGGITQSPKYLFRKEGQNVTLSCEQNLNHDAMYWYRQDPGQGLRLIYYSQIVNDFQKGDIAEGYSVSREKKESFPLTVTSAQKNPTAFYLCASSIQQGALDEKLFFGSGTQLSVL.

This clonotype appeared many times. Written as DNA, the CDR3 is TGCAGTGCTACCACGGGACAGTACAATGAGCAGTTCTTC. Residues: CSATTGQYNEQFF. The rearrangement uses TRBV20-1 and TRBJ2-1; 7 positions agree with TRBD1. After removal of 4 bases from V and 4 bases from J, the junction contained 4 bases not matched to a gene. Germline CDR1 is DFQATT and CDR2 is SNEGSKA (reference sequence). The CDR3 runs to 13 residues.

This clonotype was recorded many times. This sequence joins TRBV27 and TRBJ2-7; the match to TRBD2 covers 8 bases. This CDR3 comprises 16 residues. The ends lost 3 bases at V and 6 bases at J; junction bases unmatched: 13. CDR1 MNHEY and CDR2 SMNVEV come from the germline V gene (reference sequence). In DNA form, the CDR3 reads TGTGCCAGCAGTTTCAATCGTCAGCGGGAGATGGGCGAGCAGTACTTC. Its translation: CASSFNRQREMGEQYF.

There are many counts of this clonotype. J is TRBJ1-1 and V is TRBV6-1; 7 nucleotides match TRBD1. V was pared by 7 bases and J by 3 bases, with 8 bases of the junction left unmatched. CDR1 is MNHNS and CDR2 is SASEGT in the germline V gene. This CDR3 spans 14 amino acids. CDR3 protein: CASTSQGTDTEAFF. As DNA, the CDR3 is TGTGCCAGCACCTCACAGGGGACGGACACTGAAGCTTTCTTT.

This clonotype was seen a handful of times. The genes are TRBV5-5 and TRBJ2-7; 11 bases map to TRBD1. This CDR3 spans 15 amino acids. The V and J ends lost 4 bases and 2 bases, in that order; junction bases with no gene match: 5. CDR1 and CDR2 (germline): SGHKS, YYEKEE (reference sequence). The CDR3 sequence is CASSDPGQGAYEQYF. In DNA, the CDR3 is TGTGCCAGCAGCGACCCGGGACAGGGGGCCTACGAGCAGTACTTC.

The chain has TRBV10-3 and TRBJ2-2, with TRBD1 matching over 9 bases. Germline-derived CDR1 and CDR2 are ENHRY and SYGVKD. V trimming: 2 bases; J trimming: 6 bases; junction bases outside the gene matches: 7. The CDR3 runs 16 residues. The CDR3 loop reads CAISEPDRGHPGELFF. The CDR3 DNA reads TGTGCCATCAGTGAGCCGGACAGGGGTCATCCCGGGGAGCTGTTTTTT.

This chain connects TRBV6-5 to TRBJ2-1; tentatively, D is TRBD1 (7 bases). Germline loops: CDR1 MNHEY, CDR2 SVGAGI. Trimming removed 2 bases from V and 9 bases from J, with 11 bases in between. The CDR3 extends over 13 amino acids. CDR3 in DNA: TGTGCCAGCAGTTACGGGCAGGGGGGTGAGCAGTTCTTC. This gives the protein CASSYGQGGEQFF.

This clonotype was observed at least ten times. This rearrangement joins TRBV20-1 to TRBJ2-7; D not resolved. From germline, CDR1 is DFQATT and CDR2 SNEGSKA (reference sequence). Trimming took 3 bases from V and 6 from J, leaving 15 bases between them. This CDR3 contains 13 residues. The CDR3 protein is CSASMNSKGEQYF. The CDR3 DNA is TGCAGTGCTAGTATGAACTCCAAGGGCGAGCAGTACTTC.

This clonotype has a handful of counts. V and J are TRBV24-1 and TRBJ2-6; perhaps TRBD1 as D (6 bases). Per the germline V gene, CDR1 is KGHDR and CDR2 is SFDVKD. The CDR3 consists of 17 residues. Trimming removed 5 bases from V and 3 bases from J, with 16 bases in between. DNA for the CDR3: TGTGCCACCAGTGCCCACGACAGGTCGGATGGGGCCAACGTCCTGACTTTC. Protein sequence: CATSAHDRSDGANVLTF.

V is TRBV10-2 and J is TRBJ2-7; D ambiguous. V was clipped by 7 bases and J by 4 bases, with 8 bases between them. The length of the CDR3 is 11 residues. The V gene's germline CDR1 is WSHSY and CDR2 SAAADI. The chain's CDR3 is CASTHGYEQYF. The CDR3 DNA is TGCGCCAGCACCCACGGATACGAGCAGTACTTC.

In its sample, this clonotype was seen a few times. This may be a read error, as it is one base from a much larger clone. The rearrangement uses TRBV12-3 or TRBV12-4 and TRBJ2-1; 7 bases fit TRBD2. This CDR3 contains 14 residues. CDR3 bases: TGTACCAGCACCATTGGGGGGGGTGGCAATGAGCAGTTCTTC. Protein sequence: CTSTIGGGGNEQFF.

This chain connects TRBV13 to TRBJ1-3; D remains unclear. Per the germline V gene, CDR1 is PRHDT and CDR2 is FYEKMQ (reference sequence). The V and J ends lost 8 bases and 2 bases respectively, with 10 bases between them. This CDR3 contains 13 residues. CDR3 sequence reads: CASVGRAGNTIYF. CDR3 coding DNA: TGTGCCAGCGTCGGCCGGGCTGGAAACACCATATATTTT. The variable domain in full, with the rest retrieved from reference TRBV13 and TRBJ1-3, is AAGVIQSPRHLIKEKRETATLKCYPIPRHDTVYWYQQGPGQDPQFLISFYEKMQSDKGSIPDRFSAQQFSDYHSELNMSSLELGDSALYFCASVGRAGNTIYFGEGSWLTVV.

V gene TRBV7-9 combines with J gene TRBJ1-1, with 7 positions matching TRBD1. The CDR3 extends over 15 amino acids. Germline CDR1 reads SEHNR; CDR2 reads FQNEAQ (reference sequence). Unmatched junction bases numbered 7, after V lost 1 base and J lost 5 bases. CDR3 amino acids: CASSLVTGAGTEAFF. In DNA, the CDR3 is TGTGCCAGCAGCTTAGTAACAGGGGCTGGGACTGAAGCTTTCTTT.

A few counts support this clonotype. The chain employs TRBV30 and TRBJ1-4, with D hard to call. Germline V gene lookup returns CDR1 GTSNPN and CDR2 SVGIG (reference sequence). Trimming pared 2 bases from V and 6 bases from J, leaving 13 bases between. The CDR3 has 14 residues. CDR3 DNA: TGTGCCTGGAGTAGCAGGCCCTCGGATGAAAAACTGTTTTTT. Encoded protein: CAWSSRPSDEKLFF. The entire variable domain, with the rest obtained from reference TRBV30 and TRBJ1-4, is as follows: SQTIHQWPATLVQPVGSPLSLECTVEGTSNPNLYWYRQAAGRGLQLLFYSVGIGQISSEVPQNLSASRPQDRQFILSSKKLLLSDSGFYLCAWSSRPSDEKLFFGSGTQLSVL.

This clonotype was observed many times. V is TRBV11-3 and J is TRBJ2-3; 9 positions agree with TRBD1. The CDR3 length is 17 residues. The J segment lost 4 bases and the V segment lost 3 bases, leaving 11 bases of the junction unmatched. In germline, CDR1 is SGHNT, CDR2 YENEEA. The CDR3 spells CASSLGQGGDLADTQYF. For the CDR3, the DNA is TGTGCCAGCAGCTTGGGACAGGGTGGTGATTTAGCAGATACGCAGTATTTT.

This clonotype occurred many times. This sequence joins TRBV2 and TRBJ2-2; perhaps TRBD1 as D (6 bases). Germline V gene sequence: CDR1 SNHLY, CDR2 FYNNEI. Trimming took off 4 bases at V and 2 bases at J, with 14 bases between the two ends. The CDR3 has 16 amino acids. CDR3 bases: TGTGCCAGCAGTGTTGGGGGCCGGGACAACACCGGGGAGCTGTTTTTT. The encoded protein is CASSVGGRDNTGELFF.

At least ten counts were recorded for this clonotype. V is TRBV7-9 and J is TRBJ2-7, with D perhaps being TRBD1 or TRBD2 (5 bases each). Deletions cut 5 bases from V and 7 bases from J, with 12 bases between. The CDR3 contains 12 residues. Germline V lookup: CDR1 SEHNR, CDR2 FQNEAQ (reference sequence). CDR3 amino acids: CASSGDGGEQYF. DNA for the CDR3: TGTGCCAGCAGCGGGGACGGCGGGGAGCAGTACTTC.

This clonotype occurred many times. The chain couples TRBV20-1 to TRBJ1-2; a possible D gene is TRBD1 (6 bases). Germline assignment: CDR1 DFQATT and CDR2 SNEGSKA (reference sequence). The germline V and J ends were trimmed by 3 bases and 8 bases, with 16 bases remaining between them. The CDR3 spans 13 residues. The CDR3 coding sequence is TGCAGTGCTAGCCCGACAGGCGGCGGGGGCTACACCTTC. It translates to CSASPTGGGGYTF.

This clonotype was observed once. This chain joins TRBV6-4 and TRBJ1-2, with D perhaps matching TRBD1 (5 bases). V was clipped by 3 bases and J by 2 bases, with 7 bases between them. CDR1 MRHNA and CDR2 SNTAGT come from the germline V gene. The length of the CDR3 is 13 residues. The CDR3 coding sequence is TGTGCCAGCAGTGAAGACAGAAACTATGGCTACACCTTC. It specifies CASSEDRNYGYTF.

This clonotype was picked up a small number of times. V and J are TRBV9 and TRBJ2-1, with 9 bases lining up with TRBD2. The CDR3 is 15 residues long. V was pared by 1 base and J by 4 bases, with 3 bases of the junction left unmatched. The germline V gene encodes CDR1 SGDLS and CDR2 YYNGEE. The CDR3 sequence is CASSVSSGGYNEQFF. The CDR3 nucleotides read TGTGCCAGCAGCGTATCCAGCGGGGGGTACAATGAGCAGTTCTTC.